This is a list of T cell receptor beta chains from one sample in a study of CD8 T cells in ankylosing spondylitis. MiXCR, applied by TCRdb to the 5' RACE reads, yields one record per CDR3 protein. The sample holds 20,000 to 30,000 distinct CDR3 sequences, about an eighth seen once. The sequenced material came from blood. Every receptor here comes from a male donor with ankylosing spondylitis or in good health (not recorded which). CDR3s include the opening cysteine and the closing phenylalanine or tryptophan. Fields, in order: clone size, V gene, J gene, D gene, CDR3 protein, CDR3 DNA. D genes are given only for firm matches. The size entry is marked missing in some rows and otherwise reads once, few, many or a size class.

abundance: many; v_gene: TRBV29-1; j_gene: TRBJ2-7; d_gene: -; CDR3aa: CSVGGLSSYEQYF; CDR3nt: TGCAGCGTTGGGGGTCTCAGCTCCTACGAGCAGTACTTC
abundance: many; v_gene: TRBV24-1; j_gene: TRBJ2-7; d_gene: TRBD2; CDR3aa: CATSAFPGLAGGEQYF; CDR3nt: TGTGCCACCAGTGCCTTTCCGGGACTAGCGGGAGGCGAGCAGTACTTC
abundance: many; v_gene: TRBV12-3/TRBV12-4; j_gene: TRBJ1-5; d_gene: -; CDR3aa: CASSLQGGNQPQHF; CDR3nt: TGTGCCAGCAGTTTACAGGGCGGCAATCAGCCCCAGCATTTT
abundance: -; v_gene: TRBV12-3/TRBV12-4; j_gene: TRBJ2-3; d_gene: -; CDR3aa: CASSLIDTQYF; CDR3nt: TGTGCCAGCAGTTTGATTGATACGCAGTATTTT
abundance: few; v_gene: TRBV7-2; j_gene: TRBJ1-5; d_gene: -; CDR3aa: CASSAGYQPQHF; CDR3nt: TGTGCCAGCAGCGCAGGGTATCAGCCCCAGCATTTT
abundance: many; v_gene: TRBV5-1; j_gene: TRBJ2-1; d_gene: TRBD2; CDR3aa: CASSFTASGRRGNEQFF; CDR3nt: TGCGCCAGCAGTTTTACCGCTAGCGGGAGAAGAGGCAATGAGCAGTTCTTC
abundance: few; v_gene: TRBV20-1; j_gene: TRBJ1-2; d_gene: -; CDR3aa: CSARDFPGSYGYTF; CDR3nt: TGCAGTGCTAGAGATTTTCCAGGTTCCTATGGCTACACCTTC
abundance: many; v_gene: TRBV11-2; j_gene: TRBJ2-5; d_gene: TRBD2; CDR3aa: CASSSLAGETQETQYF; CDR3nt: TGTGCCAGCAGCTCGCTAGCGGGGGAGACCCAAGAGACCCAGTACTTC
abundance: -; v_gene: TRBV20-1; j_gene: TRBJ1-3; d_gene: -; CDR3aa: CSARDRRISGNTIYF; CDR3nt: TGCAGTGCTAGGGACCGACGTATCTCTGGAAACACCATATATTTT
abundance: few; v_gene: TRBV25-1; j_gene: TRBJ1-1; d_gene: -; CDR3aa: CASQGTTEAFF; CDR3nt: TGTGCCAGCCAGGGTACCACTGAAGCTTTCTTT
abundance: many; v_gene: TRBV29-1; j_gene: TRBJ2-2; d_gene: -; CDR3aa: CSVDTTVTGELFF; CDR3nt: TGCAGCGTTGACACGACAGTCACCGGGGAGCTGTTTTTT